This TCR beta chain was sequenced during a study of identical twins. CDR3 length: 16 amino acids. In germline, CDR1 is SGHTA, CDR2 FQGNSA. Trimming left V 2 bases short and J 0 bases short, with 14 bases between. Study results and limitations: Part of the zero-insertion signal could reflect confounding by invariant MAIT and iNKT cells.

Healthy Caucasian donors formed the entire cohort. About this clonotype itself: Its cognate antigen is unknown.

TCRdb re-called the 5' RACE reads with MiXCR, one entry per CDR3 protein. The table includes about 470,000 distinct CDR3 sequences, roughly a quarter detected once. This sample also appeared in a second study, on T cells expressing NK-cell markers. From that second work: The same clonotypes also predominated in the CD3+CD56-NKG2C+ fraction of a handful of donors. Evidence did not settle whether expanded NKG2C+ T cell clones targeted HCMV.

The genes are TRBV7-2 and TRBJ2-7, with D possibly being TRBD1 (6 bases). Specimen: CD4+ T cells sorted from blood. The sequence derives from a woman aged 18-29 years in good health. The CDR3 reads CASSLSLGRGSYEQYF. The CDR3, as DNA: TGTGCCAGCAGCTTATCCCTCGGCAGGGGCTCCTACGAGCAGTACTTC. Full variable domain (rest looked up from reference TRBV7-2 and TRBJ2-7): GAGVSQSPSNKVTEKGKDVELRCDPISGHTALYWYRQSLGQGLEFLIYFQGNSAPDKSGLPSDRFSAERTGGSVSTLTIQRTQQEDSAVYLCASSLSLGRGSYEQYFGPGTRLTVT.